The 20 T cell receptor beta chains below come from one sample, sequenced in a study of cytomegalovirus exposure and HLA in healthy donors. In the PCR, 60 Vbeta and 13 Jbeta primers were used. The protocol was immunoSEQ multiplex PCR, while the TCRdb copy is restricted to in-frame clones and leaves out a portion. The sample yields under 150,000 clones, over 75% seen once. What was sequenced was PBMCs. These receptors were collected from a woman aged 40 to 50 in good health and CMV-seropositive.

This chain joins TRBV27 and TRBJ1-4, with 10 bases identical to TRBD1. The CDR3 length is 21 residues. Losses at the gene ends were 5 bases for V and 8 bases for J; bases not matched to a gene: 26. CDR1 MNHEY and CDR2 SMNVEV come from the germline V gene (reference sequence). The CDR3 region is CASSRGTGESPLVGAGEKLFF. CDR3 bases: TGTGCCAGCAGTCGGGGGACAGGGGAGTCTCCACTGGTGGGAGCAGGGGAAAAACTGTTTTTT.

The chain has TRBV9 and TRBJ2-7; 9 positions agree with TRBD1. Trimming removed 4 bases from V and 5 bases from J; junction bases left unmatched: 13. Germline CDR1 SGDLS, CDR2 YYNGEE. This CDR3 spans 16 amino acids. The CDR3 DNA follows: TGTGCCAGCAGCCCAACGGACAGGGGTGTTAATCACGAGCAGTACTTC. Protein product: CASSPTDRGVNHEQYF.

The gene calls are TRBV28 and TRBJ1-1; possibly TRBD1 for D (6 bases). The V gene's germline CDR1 is MDHEN and CDR2 SYDVKM. The CDR3 has 12 amino acids. Trimming took off 7 bases at V and 7 bases at J, with 13 bases between the two ends. The CDR3 is CASILQGNEAFF. The DNA for the CDR3 is TGTGCCAGCATCCTACAGGGCAATGAAGCTTTCTTT.

The chain links TRBV5-1 to TRBJ2-5; TRBD1 agrees at 8 bases. This CDR3 has 18 residues. Germline loops: CDR1 SGHRS, CDR2 YFSETQ. Trimming at V came to 4 bases and at J to 5 bases, leaving 19 bases not matched to a gene. The chain's CDR3 is CASSETGGAGGLGETQYF. The DNA of the CDR3 is TGCGCCAGCAGCGAAACCGGAGGGGCAGGGGGCTTAGGGGAGACCCAGTACTTC. Full variable domain (outside the CDR3, taken from reference TRBV5-1 and TRBJ2-5): KAGVTQTPRYLIKTRGQQVTLSCSPISGHRSVSWYQQTPGQGLQFLFEYFSETQRNKGNFPGRFSGRQFSNSRSEMNVSTLELGDSALYLCASSETGGAGGLGETQYFGPGTRLLVL.

The J gene is TRBJ2-2, the V gene TRBV5-6; the D gene is possibly TRBD1 (6 bases). This CDR3 spans 14 amino acids. From germline, CDR1 is SGHDT and CDR2 YYEEEE. Trimming took off 4 bases at V and 4 bases at J, with 11 bases between the two ends. Here the CDR3 reads CASSLGQTTGELFF. DNA of the CDR3: TGTGCCAGCAGCCTCGGACAGACCACCGGGGAGCTGTTTTTT.

Only one count was recorded for this clone. The chain carries TRBV7-9 and TRBJ2-7; the D is unclear. Germline assignment: CDR1 SEHNR and CDR2 FQNEAQ (reference sequence). V was trimmed by 1 base and J by 0 bases, leaving 7 bases between them. The CDR3 is 14 amino acids. CDR3 DNA sequence: TGTGCCAGCAGCTTAGGGCAGGACTCCTACGAGCAGTACTTC. Translating it yields CASSLGQDSYEQYF.

The chain links TRBV7-8 to TRBJ2-5; 7 bases align to TRBD1. The DNA matches TRBJ2-7 better at its end, which makes the J call doubtful. Per germline, CDR1 SGHVS and CDR2 FQNEAQ. This CDR3 region has 13 residues. The CDR3 loop reads CASSPGQTYEQYF. Here the CDR3 DNA reads TGTGCCAGCAGCCCGGGACAGACCTACGAGCAGTACTTC.

The chain is built from TRBV2 and TRBJ2-7; possibly TRBD1 for D (6 bases). Trimming pared 4 bases from V and 2 bases from J, leaving 15 bases between. CDR3 length equals 15 residues. Germline values: CDR1 SNHLY, CDR2 FYNNEI. The CDR3: CASSGGGAGAYEQYF. In DNA form, the CDR3 reads TGTGCCAGCAGTGGAGGTGGGGCAGGGGCCTACGAGCAGTACTTC.

The chain recombines TRBV5-1 with TRBJ1-3, with D unresolved. Per the germline V gene, CDR1 is SGHRS and CDR2 is YFSETQ. This CDR3 comprises 16 residues. V lost 0 bases, J lost 0 bases, and 10 bases lay in between. CDR3 DNA: TGCGCCAGCAGCTTGGCAGGCCCAGGCTCTGGAAACACCATATATTTT. It translates to CASSLAGPGSGNTIYF.

The rearrangement joins TRBV18 to TRBJ2-7, with a weak D call TRBD1 (6 bases). The CDR3 is 16 amino acids. Germline loops: CDR1 KGHSH, CDR2 LQKENI. The V and J ends lost 5 bases and 2 bases respectively, with 19 bases between them. CDR3 nucleotides: TGTGCCAGCTCAATCAACGCAGGGGAGTTTACCTACGAGCAGTACTTC. This translates into CASSINAGEFTYEQYF. The complete variable domain, with remaining parts taken from reference TRBV18 and TRBJ2-7, reads NAGVMQNPRHLVRRRGQEARLRCSPMKGHSHVYWYRQLPEEGLKFMVYLQKENIIDESGMPKERFSAEFPKEGPSILRIQQVVRGDSAAYFCASSINAGEFTYEQYFGPGTRLTVT.

This chain uses TRBV11-2 with TRBJ2-5, with no clear D. The CDR3 runs 15 residues. Germline CDR1 SGHAT, CDR2 FQNNGV. V was pared by 1 base and J by 0 bases, with 9 bases between. CDR3 in amino acids: CASSLARRHQETQYF. CDR3 DNA sequence: TGTGCCAGCAGCTTAGCCCGGCGGCACCAAGAGACCCAGTACTTC.

The genes are TRBV15 and TRBJ2-1, with D possibly TRBD2 on 6 matching bases. The CDR3 is 15 residues long. Looked up from germline, CDR1 is LNHNV and CDR2 is YYDKDF (reference sequence). Trimming removed 0 bases from V and 15 bases from J, with 21 bases in between. The DNA of the CDR3 is TGTGCCACCAGCAGAGATAGGGCGGGACCAGGTGCTCGGTTCTTC. This translates into CATSRDRAGPGARFF.

The rearrangement links TRBV11-2 to TRBJ1-6, with 10 nucleotides matching TRBD1. The germline V gene encodes CDR1 SGHAT and CDR2 FQNNGV. The CDR3 runs 15 residues. J lost 9 bases, V lost 5 bases, and 7 bases had no gene match. DNA for the CDR3: TGTGCCAGCAGCCCCCGACAGGGGGCAAGTTCACCCCTCCACTTT. Translated: CASSPRQGASSPLHF.

The chain is built from TRBV12-5 and TRBJ2-1, with a weak D call TRBD1 (6 bases). Germline V gene sequence: CDR1 LGHNT, CDR2 FRNRAP. The CDR3 length is 14 residues. Trimming stripped 0 bases from V and 11 bases from J, with 14 bases between. For the CDR3, the DNA is TGTGCTAGTGGTTTGGTACCTGGACAGCTCAAGCAGTTCTTC. It encodes CASGLVPGQLKQFF.

V and J are TRBV5-4 and TRBJ2-1; D not certain. This CDR3 is built from 13 residues. Looked up from germline, CDR1 is SGHNT and CDR2 is YYREEE (reference sequence). Deletions cut 2 bases from V and 5 bases from J, with 8 bases between. Here the CDR3 reads CASSFVADNEQFF. CDR3 DNA sequence: TGTGCCAGCAGCTTTGTGGCAGACAATGAGCAGTTCTTC.

This clone occurred once. The chain has TRBV7-2 and TRBJ2-1; possibly TRBD1 for D (7 bases). The germline V and J ends were trimmed by 5 bases and 7 bases, with 12 bases remaining between them. This CDR3 region has 13 residues. Germline-derived CDR1 and CDR2 are SGHTA and FQGNSA. In DNA, the CDR3 is TGTGCCAGCAGCCCGCCAGGGGGGAATGAGCAGTTCTTC. Encoded protein: CASSPPGGNEQFF.

This chain links TRBV19 with TRBJ1-1; D gene uncertain. Germline V gives CDR1 LNHDA, CDR2 SQIVND (reference sequence). The CDR3 length is 12 residues. Trimming took 5 bases from V and 4 from J, leaving 8 bases between them. DNA for the CDR3: TGTGCCAGTAGTCCCGGGGTCACTGAAGCTTTCTTT. This gives the protein CASSPGVTEAFF. The full variable domain, rest sourced from reference TRBV19 and TRBJ1-1, is DGGITQSPKYLFRKEGQNVTLSCEQNLNHDAMYWYRQDPGQGLRLIYYSQIVNDFQKGDIAEGYSVSREKKESFPLTVTSAQKNPTAFYLCASSPGVTEAFFGQGTRLTVV.

The rearrangement joins TRBV5-1 to TRBJ2-5, with a weak D call TRBD2 (6 bases). Trimming pared 5 bases from V and 1 base from J, leaving 18 bases between. Per the germline V gene, CDR1 is SGHRS and CDR2 is YFSETQ. The CDR3 runs 16 residues. The CDR3 here is CASRRGRSSPQETQYF. The CDR3 DNA is TGCGCCAGCAGGCGGGGTCGATCTAGCCCCCAAGAGACCCAGTACTTC.

The chain carries TRBV27 and TRBJ2-7; D perhaps matches TRBD2 (7 bases). The CDR3 has 14 residues. Germline CDR1 reads MNHEY; CDR2 reads SMNVEV (reference sequence). Trimming removed 6 bases from V and 3 bases from J, with 15 bases in between. CDR3 bases: TGTGCCAGCAGCCTTGGGAGGGGGTACTACGAGCAGTACTTC. Translating it yields CASSLGRGYYEQYF.

This rearrangement joins TRBV30 to TRBJ2-5; D perhaps matches TRBD1 (6 bases). Germline V lookup: CDR1 GTSNPN, CDR2 SVGIG (reference sequence). V gave up 5 bases and J gave up 3 bases, with 22 bases separating them. The CDR3 totals 16 residues. CDR3 in amino acids: CAWPPLTGTLKETQYF. The CDR3 coding sequence is TGTGCCTGGCCCCCCCTGACAGGCACCTTAAAAGAGACCCAGTACTTC.